Presented here are 32 T cell receptor beta chains from one specimen sequenced in a study of T cell repertoires in cytomegalovirus infection. TCRdb ran MiXCR on the reads and lists one entry per CDR3 protein. The top ten hold about 12% of the sample, which has around 710,000 distinct CDR3 sequences, almost 30% seen once. What these receptors recognize is not known. The input for sequencing was cultured CD8+ T cells from PBMCs, taken from culture after CMV antigen stimulation. The receptors derive from a human donor in good health (CMV status not recorded). Some clones in this sample may be carry-over from other donors' samples.

This clonotype was observed a handful of times. The V and J genes are TRBV10-3 and TRBJ2-3; maybe TRBD1 (5 bases). V lost 3 bases, J lost 3 bases, and 13 bases lay in between. In germline, CDR1 is ENHRY, CDR2 SYGVKD. There are 15 residues in the CDR3. DNA for the CDR3: TGTGCCATCAGTGAAAGGTCAGGGCGGACAGATACGCAGTATTTT. Amino acids: CAISERSGRTDTQYF.

This clonotype was observed a few times. The chain has TRBV7-9 and TRBJ2-5, with a weak D call TRBD1 (5 bases). Trimming stripped 6 bases from V and 2 bases from J, with 16 bases between. Germline V gives CDR1 SEHNR, CDR2 FQNEAQ (reference sequence). The CDR3 runs to 15 residues. CDR3 sequence reads: CASSPRQLGQETQYF. The CDR3 bases are TGTGCCAGCAGTCCGCGACAGCTAGGACAAGAGACCCAGTACTTC.

The chain carries TRBV10-3 and TRBJ2-1; 8 nucleotides line up with TRBD2. The J segment lost 0 bases and the V segment lost 2 bases, leaving 3 bases of the junction unmatched. Per the germline V gene, CDR1 is ENHRY and CDR2 is SYGVKD. The CDR3 is 16 amino acids. CDR3 region: CAISELGGASYNEQFF. CDR3 nucleotide sequence: TGTGCCATCAGTGAGCTCGGGGGGGCCTCCTACAATGAGCAGTTCTTC.

The V call is TRBV5-4, the J call TRBJ1-2; 7 bases fit TRBD1. Germline CDR1 is SGHNT and CDR2 is YYREEE (reference sequence). Unmatched junction bases numbered 8, after V lost 2 bases and J lost 7 bases. The CDR3 is 14 amino acids. The CDR3, as DNA: TGTGCCAGCAGCTTTAAGACAGGGAGACTTGGCTACACCTTC. It yields the protein CASSFKTGRLGYTF.

This clonotype showed up just a few times. This rearrangement joins TRBV12-3 or TRBV12-4 to TRBJ2-3; no reliable D call. V lost 6 bases to trimming and J lost 3 bases, with 13 bases between them. The CDR3 loop spans 14 amino acids. The CDR3 region is CASSPLKGTDTQYF. The CDR3 DNA reads TGTGCCAGCAGCCCCCTTAAGGGAACAGATACGCAGTATTTT.

J is TRBJ2-3 and V is TRBV6-6; the D gene is possibly TRBD2 (6 bases). V was clipped by 7 bases and J by 4 bases, with 9 bases between them. The CDR3 runs to 12 residues. Looked up from germline, CDR1 is MNHNY and CDR2 is SVGAGI (reference sequence). In DNA form, the CDR3 reads TGTGCCAGCACTGGGGGGTCAGATACGCAGTATTTT. This sequence encodes CASTGGSDTQYF.

V gene TRBV27 combines with J gene TRBJ2-1, with 9 bases aligning to TRBD1. CDR1 is MNHEY, CDR2 SMNVEV, per germline (reference sequence). This CDR3 region has 16 residues. With V trimmed by 4 bases and J by 9 bases, 13 bases remained unmatched. CDR3 in amino acids: CASSWSGDRASSEQFF. The CDR3 nucleotides read TGTGCCAGCAGTTGGAGTGGGGACAGGGCTTCAAGTGAGCAGTTCTTC.

The table lists this clonotype with a few counts. This sequence joins TRBV2 and TRBJ2-1, with 16 bases aligning to TRBD2. CDR1 SNHLY and CDR2 FYNNEI come from the germline V gene. Germline trimming cut 6 bases from V and 1 base from J; bases unmatched to any gene: 6. This CDR3 has 18 amino acids. The CDR3 sequence: CASRGTSGGALSYNEQFF. The DNA for the CDR3 is TGTGCCAGCAGGGGGACTAGCGGGGGGGCTTTATCCTACAATGAGCAGTTCTTC.

This clonotype has just a few counts. The rearrangement uses TRBV12-3 or TRBV12-4 and TRBJ1-5; D gene uncertain. Deletions cut 8 bases from V and 5 bases from J, with 13 bases between. CDR3 size: 13 residues. CDR3: CASVQRWHQPQHF. The CDR3 coding sequence is TGTGCCAGCGTTCAAAGGTGGCATCAGCCCCAGCATTTT.

Many counts were recorded for this clonotype. The V call is TRBV12-3 or TRBV12-4, the J call TRBJ1-2; 7 bases are a match to TRBD1. V lost 5 bases to trimming and J lost 6 bases; unmatched junction nucleotides: 9. CDR3 length: 14 residues. The CDR3 protein is CASSAVGTVDGYTF. The CDR3, as DNA: TGTGCCAGCAGTGCAGTCGGGACAGTAGATGGCTACACCTTC.

The chain joins TRBV4-3 to TRBJ2-3; D remains unclear. Deletions cut 0 bases from V and 11 bases from J, with 18 bases between. This CDR3 is built from 15 residues. CDR1 and CDR2 from the germline V gene are LGHNA and YSLEER. In nucleotides, the CDR3 is TGCGCCAGCAGCCAAGATTCGGTCAATCTGAATAAGCAGTATTTT. As protein: CASSQDSVNLNKQYF.

This clonotype appeared many times. The V call is TRBV7-8, the J call TRBJ1-2, with D perhaps matching TRBD1 (5 bases). The CDR3 length is 15 residues. Germline V gene data show CDR1 as SGHVS and CDR2 as FQNEAQ. V was pared by 5 bases and J by 5 bases, with 18 bases between. CDR3 in amino acids: CASSTSGTDWYGYTF. The DNA for the CDR3 is TGTGCCAGCAGCACGTCCGGGACGGATTGGTATGGCTACACCTTC.

This clonotype was counted between two and nine times. The chain has TRBV14 and TRBJ1-2, with 7 positions matching TRBD1. CDR1 and CDR2 from the germline V gene are SGHDN and FVKESK. The CDR3 has 17 amino acids. J lost 0 bases, V lost 1 base, and 8 bases had no gene match. The CDR3 sequence is CASSQGTGTVANYGYTF. The CDR3 nucleotides are TGTGCCAGCAGCCAAGGAACCGGGACAGTCGCTAACTATGGCTACACCTTC. The full variable domain, rest sourced from reference TRBV14 and TRBJ1-2, is EAGVTQFPSHSVIEKGQTVTLRCDPISGHDNLYWYRRVMGKEIKFLLHFVKESKQDESGMPNNRFLAERTGGTYSTLKVQPAELEDSGVYFCASSQGTGTVANYGYTFGSGTRLTVV.

V gene TRBV27 combines with J gene TRBJ1-6; a weak D match, TRBD1 (6 bases). The CDR3 is made up of 15 amino acids. Germline CDR1 MNHEY, CDR2 SMNVEV (reference sequence). V was trimmed by 2 bases and J by 9 bases, leaving 14 bases between them. The CDR3 nucleotides read TGTGCCAGCAGTTTACAAGGACAGACTTTTTCACCCCTCCACTTT. Amino acids: CASSLQGQTFSPLHF.

The chain couples TRBV7-2 to TRBJ1-2; weak D call: TRBD1 (5 bases). The CDR3 length is 14 residues. V was cut by 5 bases and J by 4 bases, with 14 bases left in between. CDR1 is SGHTA, CDR2 FQGNSA, per germline. CDR3 DNA: TGTGCCAGCAGCCTTAAGGGGTCGCGCTATGGCTACACCTTC. As protein: CASSLKGSRYGYTF. Filled out from reference TRBV7-2 and TRBJ1-2, the complete variable domain reads GAGVSQSPSNKVTEKGKDVELRCDPISGHTALYWYRQSLGQGLEFLIYFQGNSAPDKSGLPSDRFSAERTGGSVSTLTIQRTQQEDSAVYLCASSLKGSRYGYTFGSGTRLTVV.

The chain couples TRBV5-6 to TRBJ2-5; a possible D gene is TRBD1 (5 bases). V was clipped by 4 bases and J by 4 bases, with 14 bases between them. The CDR3 consists of 14 residues. Germline-derived CDR1 and CDR2 are SGHDT and YYEEEE. In DNA, the CDR3 is TGTGCCAGCAGCCAACACAGGTACCGAGAGACCCAGTACTTC. It codes for CASSQHRYRETQYF.

The CDR3 region has the DNA TGTGCCAGCAGTCTAGCTCGGGACACACACGAGCAGTACTTC. Translating it yields CASSLARDTHEQYF. The chain has TRBV27 and TRBJ2-7; D possibly corresponds to TRBD1 (6 bases). The CDR3 has 14 amino acids. The V gene's germline CDR1 is MNHEY and CDR2 SMNVEV (reference sequence). With 5 bases removed from V and 5 bases from J, the gap between germline ends came to 16 bases.

This clonotype has only a few counts. This chain links TRBV29-1 with TRBJ1-5, with 9 bases that match TRBD1. CDR3 length: 14 amino acids. CDR1 and CDR2 from the germline V gene are SQVTM and ANQGSEA. Germline trimming cut 4 bases from V and 3 bases from J; bases unmatched to any gene: 4. The CDR3 DNA follows: TGCAGCGTTGGGACAGGGGATAACAATCAGCCCCAGCATTTT. Residues: CSVGTGDNNQPQHF.

V and J are TRBV27 and TRBJ2-7; possible D gene TRBD1, 5 bases. The CDR3 runs to 14 residues. From germline, CDR1 is MNHEY and CDR2 SMNVEV (reference sequence). The V and J ends lost 1 base and 3 bases respectively, with 10 bases between them. The CDR3 nucleotides read TGTGCCAGCAGTTTATATGGCAGGGACTACGAGCAGTACTTC. Protein product: CASSLYGRDYEQYF.

This clonotype was recorded at least ten times. The J gene is TRBJ2-1, the V gene TRBV28; TRBD1 matches 7 bases. The CDR3 is 15 residues long. Germline V gives CDR1 MDHEN, CDR2 SYDVKM. The trim removed 6 bases at V and 1 base at J, leaving 6 bases unmatched. In DNA form, the CDR3 reads TGTGCCAGCAGCCGTACAGGGGTTTCCTACAATGAGCAGTTCTTC. Translation gives CASSRTGVSYNEQFF. The full variable domain, in which reference TRBV28 and TRBJ2-1 provide the parts outside the CDR3, is DVKVTQSSRYLVKRTGEKVFLECVQDMDHENMFWYRQDPGLGLRLIYFSYDVKMKEKGDIPEGYSVSREKKERFSLILESASTNQTSMYLCASSRTGVSYNEQFFGPGTRLTVL.

This clonotype was seen repeatedly, ten times or more. The CDR3 sequence is CASSPGVGYTF. The CDR3 coding sequence is TGTGCCAGCAGCCCCGGGGTTGGCTACACCTTC. The chain is built from TRBV7-9 and TRBJ1-2; D is undetermined. This CDR3 comprises 11 residues. Trimming stripped 5 bases from V and 7 bases from J, with 8 bases between. The V gene's germline CDR1 is SEHNR and CDR2 FQNEAQ (reference sequence).

Concerning this clonotype: Germline and junction disagree at one end, which may indicate a read error. The chain is built from TRBV25-1 and TRBJ2-1; a weak D match, TRBD1 (6 bases). The CDR3 has 15 amino acids. The germline gives CDR1 MGHDK, CDR2 SYGVNS. Here the CDR3 DNA reads TGTGCCAGAAGTGAATTTGGACAGCCGAACAATGAGCAGTTCTTC. Translated: CARSEFGQPNNEQFF.

This clonotype was counted between two and nine times. This chain joins TRBV7-9 and TRBJ2-5; tentative D call: TRBD1 (6 bases). The CDR3 consists of 15 residues. Germline loops: CDR1 SEHNR, CDR2 FQNEAQ (reference sequence). Deletions cut 4 bases from V and 3 bases from J, with 15 bases between. This CDR3 is CASSSLRGTEETQYF. CDR3 in DNA: TGTGCCAGCAGCTCCCTCAGGGGAACCGAAGAGACCCAGTACTTC.

The chain uses TRBV19 and TRBJ1-5; D remains ambiguous. The CDR3 is 12 amino acids. Trimming left V 7 bases short and J 6 bases short, with 10 bases between. CDR1 and CDR2 from the germline V gene are LNHDA and SQIVND (reference sequence). The CDR3 region has the DNA TGTGCCAGTAATCGAGGGCTTCAGCCCCAGCATTTT. This translates into CASNRGLQPQHF.

This chain links TRBV6-5 with TRBJ1-5, with D possibly TRBD1 on 5 matching bases. The CDR3 has 15 residues. The germline V gene has CDR1 MNHEY and CDR2 SVGAGI. The V and J ends lost 6 bases and 4 bases respectively, with 16 bases between them. CDR3 region: CASRTLDSPNQPQHF. CDR3 DNA: TGTGCCAGCAGGACCCTTGACAGCCCTAATCAGCCCCAGCATTTT.

This clonotype was observed a handful of times. CDR3 sequence (DNA): TGTGCCAGCAGTTACACCGGGACGGAGCCCTCCTACGAGCAGTACTTC. As protein: CASSYTGTEPSYEQYF. The chain joins TRBV6-5 to TRBJ2-7; D might be TRBD1 or TRBD2, each matching 5 bases. This CDR3 comprises 16 residues. Germline lookup yields CDR1 MNHEY and CDR2 SVGAGI. V was shortened by 2 bases and J by 0 bases, with 14 bases between the two germline ends.

The chain has TRBV10-3 and TRBJ2-7; D remains ambiguous. Trimming cost V 0 bases and J 3 bases, with 9 bases left between them. Germline CDR1 and CDR2: ENHRY and SYGVKD. The CDR3 runs 14 residues. The CDR3 sequence: CAISESIAGYEQYF. CDR3 bases: TGTGCCATCAGTGAGTCGATAGCAGGCTACGAGCAGTACTTC.

The chain links TRBV10-3 to TRBJ1-5; D gene ambiguous. The CDR3 spans 15 residues. Germline V gene data show CDR1 as ENHRY and CDR2 as SYGVKD. Trimming took off 3 bases at V and 0 bases at J, with 9 bases between the two ends. CDR3: CAISDNEYSNQPQHF. The DNA of the CDR3 is TGTGCCATCAGTGATAATGAATATAGCAATCAGCCCCAGCATTTT.

This clonotype was recorded at least ten times. The chain is built from TRBV7-9 and TRBJ2-3; TRBD2 agrees at 7 bases. Germline trimming cut 5 bases from V and 0 bases from J; bases unmatched to any gene: 5. The CDR3 has 15 amino acids. CDR1 is SEHNR, CDR2 FQNEAQ, per germline (reference sequence). The CDR3 bases are TGTGCCAGCAGCACCAGGACTAGTAGCACAGATACGCAGTATTTT. Encoded protein: CASSTRTSSTDTQYF.

The DNA of the CDR3 is TGTGCCAGCAGCTTCAGAGGAGCTAACTATGGCTACACCTTC. This sequence encodes CASSFRGANYGYTF. This sequence joins TRBV7-8 and TRBJ1-2; D unresolved. Trimming shortened V by 3 bases and J by 0 bases, and 8 bases separated the two germline ends. The CDR3 loop spans 14 amino acids. Germline values: CDR1 SGHVS, CDR2 FQNEAQ.

This clonotype has a handful of counts. The chain is built from TRBV14 and TRBJ1-2; TRBD1 is a possible D gene (6 bases). The CDR3 consists of 17 residues. V was pared by 3 bases and J by 0 bases, with 17 bases between. CDR1 and CDR2 from the germline V gene are SGHDN and FVKESK. The CDR3 loop reads CASSHPTGTPANYGYTF. CDR3 sequence (DNA): TGTGCCAGCAGCCACCCCACCGGGACACCTGCTAACTATGGCTACACCTTC.

V is TRBV7-4 and J is TRBJ2-3; possibly TRBD1 for D (6 bases). Germline V lookup: CDR1 SGHVT, CDR2 SQSDAQ. The CDR3 extends over 15 amino acids. Trimming left V 4 bases short and J 5 bases short, with 16 bases between. CDR3 sequence: CASSSLTGMLDTQYF. CDR3 DNA: TGTGCCAGCAGCTCCTTAACAGGGATGCTAGATACGCAGTATTTT.